This T cell receptor beta chain was captured in a study of cytomegalovirus exposure and HLA in healthy donors. Findings and caveats of the study: A later analysis found TCR association rates differed by HLA locus, highest for DRB1 and lowest for HLA-C. There were some public TCRs occurring in many donors, but most TCR sequences were rare.

In its sample, this clone was seen a few times. What it binds is not known. J gave up 2 bases and V 4 bases, and 3 bases lay outside the gene matches. This CDR3 has 15 amino acids. In germline, CDR1 is LGHNA, CDR2 YSLEER. Both 60 Vbeta primers and 13 Jbeta primers went into the PCR. Generated by immunoSEQ multiplex PCR, the TCRdb table keeps only in-frame clones and is missing some. The sample holds under 150,000 clones, 82% seen once. The V and J genes are TRBV4-3 and TRBJ2-3; the match to TRBD2 covers 10 bases. The specimen was PBMCs. The sequence was obtained from a male donor in good health and CMV-seronegative. The CDR3 sequence: CASSPGLADTDTQYF. CDR3 DNA: TGCGCCAGCAGCCCAGGACTAGCGGACACAGATACGCAGTATTTT.